The 22 T cell receptor beta chains presented below share a single source sample, sequenced in a study of blood T cell repertoires in COVID-19. The repertoire was sequenced with immunoSEQ multiplex PCR; TCRdb's copy has only in-frame clones and lacks some. Among around 500,000 clones listed, approximately 86% were seen once. The source material was PBMCs or T cells enriched from blood (not recorded which). The receptors come from a woman aged 60-75 years who had recovered from COVID-19.

The J gene is TRBJ2-2, the V gene TRBV12-5; D is perhaps TRBD1 (5 bases). The CDR3 extends over 14 amino acids. V was clipped by 6 bases and J by 1 base, with 9 bases between them. Per germline, CDR1 LGHNT and CDR2 FRNRAP. CDR3 loop: CASGPQGNTGELFF. The CDR3 region has the DNA TGTGCTAGTGGACCGCAGGGGAACACCGGGGAGCTGTTTTTT.

This clone has only one observation. The rearrangement joins TRBV6-4 to TRBJ1-2, with 9 bases aligning to TRBD1. V shed 3 bases and J 7 bases; nucleotides not matched to a gene: 12. The germline CDR1 and CDR2 sequences are MRHNA and SNTAGT. The length of the CDR3 is 16 residues. In DNA, the CDR3 is TGTGCCAGCAGTGATTTTGGGACAGGGATTGTTGGTGGCTACACCTTC. Encoded protein: CASSDFGTGIVGGYTF.

V gene TRBV15 combines with J gene TRBJ2-1, with D possibly matching TRBD1 (5 bases). There are 12 residues in the CDR3. Germline CDR1 and CDR2: LNHNV and YYDKDF (reference sequence). V was cut by 6 bases and J by 10 bases, with 13 bases left in between. The chain's CDR3 is CATSIKGIEQFF. Here the CDR3 DNA reads TGTGCCACCAGTATAAAGGGGATAGAGCAGTTCTTC.

The rearrangement links TRBV6-5 to TRBJ1-2; tentatively, D is TRBD1 (6 bases). CDR1 is MNHEY and CDR2 is SVGAGI in the germline V gene. V was cut by 11 bases and J by 0 bases, with 16 bases left in between. The CDR3 runs to 14 residues. The CDR3 is CASTGGQSNYGYTF. The CDR3 DNA is TGTGCCTCTACCGGCGGACAGTCTAACTATGGCTACACCTTC.

The chain combines TRBV18 with TRBJ1-5; D possibly corresponds to TRBD1 (6 bases). The germline V gene encodes CDR1 KGHSH and CDR2 LQKENI. V was cut by 0 bases and J by 3 bases, with 12 bases left in between. The CDR3 is made up of 16 amino acids. The CDR3 DNA reads TGTGCCAGCTCACCACCGGGGGGGGCCCTCAATCAGCCCCAGCATTTT. It codes for CASSPPGGALNQPQHF.

CDR3 residues: CASSQAGEVNEKLFF. DNA for the CDR3: TGTGCCAGCAGCCAAGCGGGGGAAGTTAATGAAAAACTGTTTTTT. The chain couples TRBV3-1 (or the pseudogene TRBV3-2) to TRBJ1-4, with D maybe TRBD1 (5 bases). There are 15 residues in the CDR3. Germline assignment: CDR1 LGHDT and CDR2 YNNKEL (reference sequence). Trimming took 1 base from V and 4 from J, leaving 10 bases between them.

Of note for this clone: The same CDR3 arises from other DNA sequences in this sample as well. V gene TRBV6-6 combines with J gene TRBJ1-1; D remains ambiguous. The germline gives CDR1 MNHNY, CDR2 SVGAGI (reference sequence). Trimming cost V 5 bases and J 1 base, with 8 bases left between them. The CDR3 totals 13 residues. The CDR3 nucleotides read TGTGCCAGCAGTCCGACGGGGAACACTGAAGCTTTCTTT. This codes for CASSPTGNTEAFF.

The chain carries TRBV5-1 and TRBJ1-2; D remains unclear. The CDR3 runs to 14 residues. From germline, CDR1 is SGHRS and CDR2 YFSETQ. V was clipped by 2 bases and J by 2 bases, with 10 bases between them. The CDR3: CASSFLSENYGYTF. The DNA for the CDR3 is TGCGCCAGCAGCTTCTTATCGGAGAACTATGGCTACACCTTC. Variable domain in full (rest from reference TRBV5-1 and TRBJ1-2): KAGVTQTPRYLIKTRGQQVTLSCSPISGHRSVSWYQQTPGQGLQFLFEYFSETQRNKGNFPGRFSGRQFSNSRSEMNVSTLELGDSALYLCASSFLSENYGYTFGSGTRLTVV.

The chain is built from TRBV19 and TRBJ2-3, with TRBD2 matching 7 bases. This CDR3 spans 14 amino acids. The germline CDR1 and CDR2 sequences are LNHDA and SQIVND (reference sequence). Germline trimming cut 3 bases from V and 2 bases from J; bases unmatched to any gene: 2. The CDR3 sequence is CASSIGGITDTQYF. In DNA form, the CDR3 reads TGTGCCAGTAGTATCGGGGGGATCACAGATACGCAGTATTTT.

This chain uses TRBV5-4 with TRBJ2-7, with 12 bases lining up with TRBD2. Germline CDR1 is SGHNT and CDR2 is YYREEE (reference sequence). The CDR3 has 15 residues. With V trimmed by 4 bases and J by 2 bases, 4 bases remained unmatched. Here the CDR3 reads CASSPLAGGPYEQYF. Here the CDR3 DNA reads TGTGCCAGCAGCCCTCTAGCGGGGGGGCCCTACGAGCAGTACTTC.

The rearrangement links TRBV27 to TRBJ2-3; 9 positions agree with TRBD1. Germline loops: CDR1 MNHEY, CDR2 SMNVEV (reference sequence). This CDR3 region has 14 residues. J lost 6 bases, V lost 5 bases, and 6 bases had no gene match. The DNA for the CDR3 is TGTGCCAGCAGTCGACAGGGGGGTACGGATACGCAGTATTTT. Protein product: CASSRQGGTDTQYF.

This clone was counted between two and nine times. The chain couples TRBV20-1 to TRBJ2-1, with D possibly matching TRBD1 (6 bases). Trimming removed 3 bases from V and 4 bases from J, with 13 bases in between. The germline V gene encodes CDR1 DFQATT and CDR2 SNEGSKA (reference sequence). The CDR3 has 14 residues. CDR3 DNA: TGCAGTGCTAGTAGACCAGGGGAGTACAATGAGCAGTTCTTC. Protein sequence: CSASRPGEYNEQFF.

The chain uses TRBV28 and TRBJ2-7, with D maybe TRBD1 (5 bases). The CDR3 extends over 15 amino acids. With 5 bases removed from V and 5 bases from J, the gap between germline ends came to 19 bases. The germline CDR1 and CDR2 sequences are MDHEN and SYDVKM. CDR3 sequence (DNA): TGTGCCAGCAGTGGATACAGGTTAAGTCGCGACGAGCAGTACTTC. It encodes CASSGYRLSRDEQYF.

The chain uses TRBV2 and TRBJ2-5; 13 nucleotides match TRBD2. V dropped 7 bases and J dropped 7; count of bases not matched to a gene: 12. CDR1 SNHLY and CDR2 FYNNEI come from the germline V gene. The CDR3 contains 16 residues. The CDR3 sequence is CASIPQTSGGRGTQYF. The CDR3 DNA is TGTGCCAGCATCCCCCAGACTAGCGGGGGGCGGGGGACCCAGTACTTC.

The table lists this clone with a count of one. The chain joins TRBV6-5 to TRBJ2-3; TRBD1 matches at 8 bases. V lost 4 bases, J lost 3 bases, and 3 bases stayed unmatched. This CDR3 spans 14 amino acids. Germline CDR1 reads MNHEY; CDR2 reads SVGAGI. The CDR3: CASSSRQGTDTQYF. CDR3 DNA sequence: TGTGCCAGCAGTTCGCGACAGGGGACAGATACGCAGTATTTT.

The V gene is TRBV3-1 (or the pseudogene TRBV3-2), the J gene TRBJ1-2; D remains unclear. This CDR3 has 15 residues. From germline, CDR1 is LGHDT and CDR2 YNNKEL (reference sequence). V lost 0 bases, J lost 3 bases, and 11 bases lay in between. CDR3 coding DNA: TGTGCCAGCAGCCAAGATGAGGTCCCCTACTATGGCTACACCTTC. The encoded protein is CASSQDEVPYYGYTF.

As concerns this clone: Additional DNA sequences in this sample encode the identical CDR3. This sequence joins TRBV27 and TRBJ1-2; 10 nucleotides match TRBD1. CDR1 is MNHEY, CDR2 SMNVEV, per germline (reference sequence). This CDR3 is 12 amino acids long. Trimming removed 6 bases from V and 7 bases from J; junction bases left unmatched: 2. For the CDR3, the DNA is TGTGCCAGCAGGACAGGGGGCGGTGGCTACACCTTC. It translates to CASRTGGGGYTF.

The chain couples TRBV5-4 to TRBJ1-2, with D perhaps TRBD1 (6 bases). Germline V lookup: CDR1 SGHNT, CDR2 YYREEE (reference sequence). V gave up 2 bases and J gave up 5 bases, with 19 bases separating them. CDR3 length: 16 amino acids. The CDR3 protein is CASSFRQAGQLYGYTF. The CDR3 DNA sequence: TGTGCCAGCAGCTTTCGACAGGCAGGCCAACTATATGGCTACACCTTC.

The chain carries TRBV7-9 and TRBJ2-3; 9 positions agree with TRBD2. In germline, CDR1 is SEHNR, CDR2 FQNEAQ (reference sequence). Trimming removed 3 bases from V and 6 bases from J; junction bases left unmatched: 4. The CDR3 spans 14 residues. As DNA, the CDR3 is TGTGCCAGCAGCTTTCGGGCGGGGGGGGATACGCAGTATTTT. Its translation: CASSFRAGGDTQYF.

The chain recombines TRBV7-2 with TRBJ2-2; 10 nucleotides align to TRBD2. Germline CDR1 and CDR2: SGHTA and FQGNSA. The CDR3 is 19 residues long. V lost 4 bases, J lost 2 bases, and 13 bases stayed unmatched. Written as DNA, the CDR3 is TGTGCCAGCAGCTCAAGCTTTGGGAGCGGGGGGGCCAACACCGGGGAGCTGTTTTTT. It translates to CASSSSFGSGGANTGELFF.

The chain links TRBV27 to TRBJ2-7; TRBD1 aligns across 8 bases. CDR3 length: 17 residues. The V gene end was trimmed by 4 bases and the J gene end by 1 base; junction bases not matched to a gene: 12. Germline CDR1 and CDR2: MNHEY and SMNVEV (reference sequence). CDR3 sequence reads: CASSYRGTSKVSYEQYF. The CDR3 DNA reads TGTGCCAGCAGTTACAGGGGGACCAGCAAAGTGTCCTACGAGCAGTACTTC.

This chain links TRBV10-3 with TRBJ2-2; D not resolved. There are 14 residues in the CDR3. In germline, CDR1 is ENHRY, CDR2 SYGVKD. V lost 0 bases, J lost 1 base, and 3 bases lay in between. This CDR3 is CAISESQNTGELFF. CDR3 in DNA: TGTGCCATCAGTGAGTCCCAGAACACCGGGGAGCTGTTTTTT.